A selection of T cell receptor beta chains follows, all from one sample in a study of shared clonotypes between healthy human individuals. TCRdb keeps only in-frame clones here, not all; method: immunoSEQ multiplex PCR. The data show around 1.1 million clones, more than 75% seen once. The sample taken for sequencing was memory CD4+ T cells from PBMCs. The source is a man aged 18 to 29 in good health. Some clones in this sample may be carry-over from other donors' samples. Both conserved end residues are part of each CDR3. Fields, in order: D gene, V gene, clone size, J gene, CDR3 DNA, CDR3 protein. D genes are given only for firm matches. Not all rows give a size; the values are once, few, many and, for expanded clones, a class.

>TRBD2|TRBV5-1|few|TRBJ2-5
TGCGCCAGCTACACCAGGGCTAGCGGGAGTTTGGGCCAAGAGACCCAGTACTTC
CASYTRASGSLGQETQYF
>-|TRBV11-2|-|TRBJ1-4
TGTGCCAGCAGCTCTTACGGGACAAGAAATGAAAAACTGTTTTTT
CASSSYGTRNEKLFF
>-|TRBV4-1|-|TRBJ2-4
TGCGCCAGCAGCCAAGATCGTTCAGGATCCGGCATTCAGTACTTC
CASSQDRSGSGIQYF
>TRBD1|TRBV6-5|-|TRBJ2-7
TGTGCCAGCAGCCCCGGACAGGGGATCTACGAGCAGTACTTC
CASSPGQGIYEQYF
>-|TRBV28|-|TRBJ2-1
TGTGCCAGCAGTTTAGGGCTGGGTGAGCAGTTCTTC
CASSLGLGEQFF
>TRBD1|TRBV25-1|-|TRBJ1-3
TGTGCCAGCAGTGGACAGGGCGGAAACACCATATATTTT
CASSGQGGNTIYF
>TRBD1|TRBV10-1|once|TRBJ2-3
TGCGCCAGCAGGGCCGGGACAGGGGGCTTCACAGATACGCAGTATTTT
CASRAGTGGFTDTQYF
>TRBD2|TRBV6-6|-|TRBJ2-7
TGTGCCAGCAGTTCGGGCCTAGCGGGAACCTACGAGCAGTACTTC
CASSSGLAGTYEQYF
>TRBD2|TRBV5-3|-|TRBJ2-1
TGTGCCAGAAGCTTCGTGGCTAGCGGGAGCGGAGAGCAGTTCTTC
CARSFVASGSGEQFF
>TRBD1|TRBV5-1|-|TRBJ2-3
TGCGCCAGCCACGTTTACAGGGGGACAGATACGCAGTATTTT
CASHVYRGTDTQYF
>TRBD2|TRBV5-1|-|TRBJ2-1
TGCGCCAGCACCCCGTGGACTAGCGATAACAATGAGCAGTTCTTC
CASTPWTSDNNEQFF
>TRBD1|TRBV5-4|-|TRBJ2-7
TGTGCCAGCAGCAGGGACAGGGGTGGCGAGCAGTACTTC
CASSRDRGGEQYF
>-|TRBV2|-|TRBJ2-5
TGTGCCAGCAGTCTACTGCTTAAGGAGACCCAGTACTTC
CASSLLLKETQYF
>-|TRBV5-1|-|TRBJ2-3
TGCGCCAGCAGCTTCGGGACTACAGATACGCAGTATTTT
CASSFGTTDTQYF
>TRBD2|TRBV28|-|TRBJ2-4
TGTGCCAGCAGTGTAGCGGGAAGCATTCAGTACTTC
CASSVAGSIQYF
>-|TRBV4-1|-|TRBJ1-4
TGCGCCAGCAGCCAAGTTACAGGGATCAGTAATGAAAAACTGTTTTTT
CASSQVTGISNEKLFF
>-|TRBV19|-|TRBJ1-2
TGTGCCAGTAGTATAAAGCGGGGACGAGGGTATGGCTACACCTTC
CASSIKRGRGYGYTF
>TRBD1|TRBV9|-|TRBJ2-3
TGTGCCAGCAGCGTAGCCGGCAGGGGGCGGTCAGATACGCAGTATTTT
CASSVAGRGRSDTQYF
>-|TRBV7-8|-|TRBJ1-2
TGTGCCAGCAGCTTAAGTCTTAGGCAGGGGAACTATGGCTACACCTTC
CASSLSLRQGNYGYTF
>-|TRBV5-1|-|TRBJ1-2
TGCGCCAGCAGCGGGGTTCAATCGAGCTATGGCTACACCTTC
CASSGVQSSYGYTF
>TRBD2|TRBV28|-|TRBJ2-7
TGTGCCAGCAGTTTAAAACTAGCGGGAACCGAGCAGTACTTC
CASSLKLAGTEQYF
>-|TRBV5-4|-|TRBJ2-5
TGTGCCAGCAGCTGGGACATGGGAGGGAGGGAGACCCAGTACTTC
CASSWDMGGRETQYF
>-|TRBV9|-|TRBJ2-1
TGTGCCAGCAGCGTTGGGAAGGGACTTCCCTTTAGGAATGAGCAGTTCTTC
CASSVGKGLPFRNEQFF
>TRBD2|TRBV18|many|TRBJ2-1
TGTGCCAGCTCACCATTTGGGACTAGCGGGGTTGAGCAGTTCTTC
CASSPFGTSGVEQFF
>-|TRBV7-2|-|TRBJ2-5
TGTGCCAGCAGCTTAGAGGGAATCCAGAGGACCCAGTACTTC
CASSLEGIQRTQYF
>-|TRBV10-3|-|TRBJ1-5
TGTGCCATCAGTGAGGTGATTCCGGGGCCCCAGCATTTT
CAISEVIPGPQHF
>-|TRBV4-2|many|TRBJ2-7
TGTGCCAGCAGCCAATCACTCATGGACGAGCAGTACTTC
CASSQSLMDEQYF
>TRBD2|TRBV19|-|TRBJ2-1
TGTGCCAGTAGGGAGCGGGGGGCCTACAATGAGCAGTTCTTC
CASRERGAYNEQFF
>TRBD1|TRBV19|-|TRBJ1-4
TGTGCCAGTACACTACAGGGGGCGCGTGAAAAACTGTTTTTT
CASTLQGAREKLFF
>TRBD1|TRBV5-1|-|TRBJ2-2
TGCGCCAGCAGCTTGTCCAGGGGGCAGACCGGGGAGCTGTTTTTT
CASSLSRGQTGELFF
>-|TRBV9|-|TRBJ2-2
TGTGCCAGCTCTCGCGGGACATCTAACACCGGGGAGCTGTTTTTT
CASSRGTSNTGELFF
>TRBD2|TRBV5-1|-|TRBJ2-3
TGCGCCAGCAGCGGGAGCGGGGGGAACACAGATACGCAGTATTTT
CASSGSGGNTDTQYF
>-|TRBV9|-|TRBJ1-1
TGTGCCAGCAGCCCCCGAGAGGGAACGAACACTGAAGCTTTCTTT
CASSPREGTNTEAFF
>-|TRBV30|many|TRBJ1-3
TGTGCCTGGAGCCCGGGGGTCTATCGGGGTGGAAACACCATATATTTT
CAWSPGVYRGGNTIYF
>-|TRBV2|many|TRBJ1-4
TGTGCCAGCAGTGAAATCCCAGGGGTGAAACTGTTTTTT
CASSEIPGVKLFF
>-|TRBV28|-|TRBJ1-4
TGTGCCAGCAGTTTAATGACACCCGCTAGGGAAAAACTGTTTTTT
CASSLMTPAREKLFF
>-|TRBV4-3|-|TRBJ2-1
TGCGCCAGCAGCCAAGAAACAGTCGGACCCTCCTACAATGAGCAGTTCTTC
CASSQETVGPSYNEQFF
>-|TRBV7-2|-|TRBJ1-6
TGTGCCAGCAGTCCCGGGACACCCGCTACAAATTCACCCCTCCACTTT
CASSPGTPATNSPLHF
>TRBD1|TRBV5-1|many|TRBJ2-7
TGCGCCAGCAGCTTATTGGGACAGGGGCCCTACGAGCAGTACTTC
CASSLLGQGPYEQYF
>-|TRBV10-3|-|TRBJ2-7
TGTGCCATTTCCGGGACATACGAGCAGTACTTC
CAISGTYEQYF